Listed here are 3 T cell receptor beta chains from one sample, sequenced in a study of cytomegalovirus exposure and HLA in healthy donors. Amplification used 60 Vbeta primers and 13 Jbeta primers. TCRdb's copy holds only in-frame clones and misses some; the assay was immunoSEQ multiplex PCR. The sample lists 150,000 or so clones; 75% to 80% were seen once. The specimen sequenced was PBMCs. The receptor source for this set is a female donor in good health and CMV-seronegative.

The CDR3 region has the DNA TGTGCCAGCAGCACAGGTATGAACACTGAAGCTTTCTTT. It encodes CASSTGMNTEAFF. This sequence joins TRBV7-9 and TRBJ1-1; weak D call: TRBD1 (5 bases). There are 13 residues in the CDR3. V shed 5 bases and J shed 0 bases, with 7 bases lying between them. Germline CDR1 reads SEHNR; CDR2 reads FQNEAQ (reference sequence).

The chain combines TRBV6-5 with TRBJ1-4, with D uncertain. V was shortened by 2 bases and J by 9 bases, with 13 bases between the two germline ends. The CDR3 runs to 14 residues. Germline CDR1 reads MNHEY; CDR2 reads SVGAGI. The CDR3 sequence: CASSYARRAKKLFF. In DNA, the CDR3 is TGTGCCAGCAGTTACGCCCGGAGAGCTAAAAAACTGTTTTTT.

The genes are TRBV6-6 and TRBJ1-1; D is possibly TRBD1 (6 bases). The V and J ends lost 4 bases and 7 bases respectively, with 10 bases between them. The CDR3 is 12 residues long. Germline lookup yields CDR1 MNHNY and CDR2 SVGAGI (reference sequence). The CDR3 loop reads CASSSTGCEAFF. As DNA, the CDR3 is TGTGCCAGCAGTTCAACAGGGTGTGAAGCTTTCTTT.